Below are 2 T cell receptor beta chains sequenced from a single sample in a study of blood T cell repertoires in COVID-19. Assay used: immunoSEQ multiplex PCR; TCRdb lists only in-frame clones, some missing. This sample yields 50,000 to 75,000 clones, of which 60% to 80% are seen a single time; roughly 20% belongs to the top ten. Sequencing used peripheral blood. Receptor source: a man aged 80 or over with active or convalescent COVID-19.

This chain uses TRBV3-1 (or the pseudogene TRBV3-2) with TRBJ2-7, with D possibly matching TRBD1 (5 bases). There are 12 residues in the CDR3. CDR1 is LGHDT, CDR2 YNNKEL, per germline (reference sequence). The germline V and J ends were trimmed by 8 bases and 6 bases, with 14 bases remaining between them. CDR3 sequence reads: CASGSAGAEQYF. The CDR3 bases are TGTGCCAGCGGGTCGGCTGGGGCCGAGCAGTACTTC.

This clone appeared once. This chain links TRBV18 with TRBJ1-6; TRBD1 matches 7 bases. Trimming cost V 1 base and J 8 bases; bases outside gene matches: 5. This CDR3 region has 15 residues. Germline V gene lookup returns CDR1 KGHSH and CDR2 LQKENI. CDR3 protein: CASSPLGQQDSPLHF. The CDR3 coding sequence is TGTGCCAGCTCACCACTGGGACAGCAAGATTCACCCCTCCACTTT.